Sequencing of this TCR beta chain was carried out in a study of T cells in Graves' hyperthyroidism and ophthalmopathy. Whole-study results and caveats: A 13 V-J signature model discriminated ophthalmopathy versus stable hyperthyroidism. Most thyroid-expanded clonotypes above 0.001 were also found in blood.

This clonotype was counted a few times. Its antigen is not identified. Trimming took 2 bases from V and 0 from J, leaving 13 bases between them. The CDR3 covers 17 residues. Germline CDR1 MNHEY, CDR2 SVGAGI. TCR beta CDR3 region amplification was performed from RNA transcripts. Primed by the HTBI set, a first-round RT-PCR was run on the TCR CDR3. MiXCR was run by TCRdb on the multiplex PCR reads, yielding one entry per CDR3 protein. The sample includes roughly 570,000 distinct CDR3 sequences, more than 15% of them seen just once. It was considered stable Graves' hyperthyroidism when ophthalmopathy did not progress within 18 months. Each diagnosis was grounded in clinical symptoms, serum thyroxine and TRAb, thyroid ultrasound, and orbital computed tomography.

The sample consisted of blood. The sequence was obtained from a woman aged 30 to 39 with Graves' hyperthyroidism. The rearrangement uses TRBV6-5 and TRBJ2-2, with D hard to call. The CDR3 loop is CASSYAQSAPNTGELFF. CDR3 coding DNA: TGTGCCAGCAGTTACGCCCAAAGCGCCCCGAACACCGGGGAGCTGTTTTTT.